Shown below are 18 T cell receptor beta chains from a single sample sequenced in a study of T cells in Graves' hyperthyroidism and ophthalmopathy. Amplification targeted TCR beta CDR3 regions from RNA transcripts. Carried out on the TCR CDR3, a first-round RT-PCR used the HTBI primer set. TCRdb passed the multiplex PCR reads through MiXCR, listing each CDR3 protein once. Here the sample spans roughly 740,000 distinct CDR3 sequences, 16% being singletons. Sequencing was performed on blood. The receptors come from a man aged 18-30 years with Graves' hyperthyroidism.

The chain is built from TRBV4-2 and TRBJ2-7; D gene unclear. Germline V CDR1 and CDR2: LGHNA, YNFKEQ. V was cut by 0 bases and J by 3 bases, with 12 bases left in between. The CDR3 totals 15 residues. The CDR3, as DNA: TGTGCCAGCAGCCAAGACAGTCAGAGGTACTACGAGCAGTACTTC. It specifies CASSQDSQRYYEQYF.

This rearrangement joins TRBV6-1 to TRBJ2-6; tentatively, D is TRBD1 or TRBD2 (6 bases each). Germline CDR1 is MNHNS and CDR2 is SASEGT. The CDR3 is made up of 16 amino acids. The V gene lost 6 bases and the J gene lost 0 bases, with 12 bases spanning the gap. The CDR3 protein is CASSRRGLSGANVLTF. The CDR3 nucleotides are TGTGCCAGCAGCCGACGGGGGCTCTCTGGGGCCAACGTCCTGACTTTC.

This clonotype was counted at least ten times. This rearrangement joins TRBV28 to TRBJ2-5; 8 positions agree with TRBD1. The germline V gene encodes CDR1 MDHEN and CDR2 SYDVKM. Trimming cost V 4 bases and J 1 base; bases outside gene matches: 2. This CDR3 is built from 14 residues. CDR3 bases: TGTGCCAGCAGTTGGACAGGGCGCCAAGAGACCCAGTACTTC. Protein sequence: CASSWTGRQETQYF.

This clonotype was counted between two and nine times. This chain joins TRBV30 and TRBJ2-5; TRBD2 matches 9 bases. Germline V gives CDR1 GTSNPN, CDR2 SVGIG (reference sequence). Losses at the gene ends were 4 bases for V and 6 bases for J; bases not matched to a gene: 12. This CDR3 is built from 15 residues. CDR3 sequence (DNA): TGTGCCTGGATCAGCGCGGGAGGGCCGGAAAAGACCCAGTACTTC. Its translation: CAWISAGGPEKTQYF.

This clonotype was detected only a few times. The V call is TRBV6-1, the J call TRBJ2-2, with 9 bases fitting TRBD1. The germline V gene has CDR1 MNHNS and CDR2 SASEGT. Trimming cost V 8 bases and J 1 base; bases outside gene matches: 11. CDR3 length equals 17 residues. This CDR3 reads CASGNHRGPENTGELFF. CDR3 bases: TGTGCCAGCGGTAACCACAGGGGGCCTGAGAACACCGGGGAGCTGTTTTTT.

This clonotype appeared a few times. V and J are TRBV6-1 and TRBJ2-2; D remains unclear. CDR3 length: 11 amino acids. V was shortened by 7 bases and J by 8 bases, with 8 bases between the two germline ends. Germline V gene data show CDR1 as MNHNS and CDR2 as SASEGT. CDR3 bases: TGTGCCAGCACCCAGATGGGGGAGCTGTTTTTT. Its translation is CASTQMGELFF.

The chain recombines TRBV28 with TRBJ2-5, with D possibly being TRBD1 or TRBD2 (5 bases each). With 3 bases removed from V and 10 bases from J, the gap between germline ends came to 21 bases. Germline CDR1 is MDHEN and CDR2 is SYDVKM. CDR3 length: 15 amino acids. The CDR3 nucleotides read TGTGCCAGCAGTTTCTTCCTGAGGGGCGCCGAGGACCAGTACTTC. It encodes CASSFFLRGAEDQYF.

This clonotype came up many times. The CDR3 spells CASSTTSGTGYNEQFF. Here the CDR3 DNA reads TGTGCCAGCAGCACAACCTCCGGGACAGGTTACAATGAGCAGTTCTTC. The chain is built from TRBV7-2 and TRBJ2-1; 8 nucleotides line up with TRBD1. Looked up from germline, CDR1 is SGHTA and CDR2 is FQGNSA. Unmatched junction bases numbered 10, after V lost 5 bases and J lost 4 bases. The CDR3 has 16 residues.

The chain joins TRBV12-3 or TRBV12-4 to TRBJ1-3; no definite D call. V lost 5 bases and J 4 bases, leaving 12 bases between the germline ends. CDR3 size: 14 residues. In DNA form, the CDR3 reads TGTGCCAGCAGTCCCCGGGAGTTCGGAAACACCATATATTTT. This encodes CASSPREFGNTIYF.

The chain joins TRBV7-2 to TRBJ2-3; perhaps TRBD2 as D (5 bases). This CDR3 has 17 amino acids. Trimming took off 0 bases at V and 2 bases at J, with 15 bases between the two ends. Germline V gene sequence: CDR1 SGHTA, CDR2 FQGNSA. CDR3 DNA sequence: TGTGCCAGCAGCTTAGCCCGACTATTTCCCCCCACAGATACGCAGTATTTT. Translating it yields CASSLARLFPPTDTQYF.

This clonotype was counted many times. For the CDR3, the DNA is TGTGCCAGCAGTCCTTCGGGATTGGGATACGAGCAGTACTTC. Protein: CASSPSGLGYEQYF. The chain couples TRBV27 to TRBJ2-7; maybe TRBD2 (5 bases). Between the trimmed V and J ends, which lost 5 bases and 4 bases, there was a span of 15 bases. This CDR3 has 14 residues. The germline gives CDR1 MNHEY, CDR2 SMNVEV (reference sequence).

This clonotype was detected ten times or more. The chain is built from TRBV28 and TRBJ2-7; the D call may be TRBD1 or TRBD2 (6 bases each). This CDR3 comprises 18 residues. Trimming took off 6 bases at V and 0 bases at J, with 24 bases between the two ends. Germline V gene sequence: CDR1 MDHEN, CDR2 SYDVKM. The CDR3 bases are TGTGCCAGCAGACCTCGGGGGCGAGGGGGAACTAGCTCCTACGAGCAGTACTTC. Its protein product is CASRPRGRGGTSSYEQYF.

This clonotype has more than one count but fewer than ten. The CDR3 nucleotides are TGTGCCAGCAGACTTGGACGGGCGAACCAAGAGACCCAGTACTTC. Its translation is CASRLGRANQETQYF. This chain links TRBV7-9 with TRBJ2-5; D not resolved. Trimming removed 6 bases at V and 0 bases at J, with 14 bases between. This CDR3 comprises 15 residues. From germline, CDR1 is SEHNR and CDR2 FQNEAQ (reference sequence).

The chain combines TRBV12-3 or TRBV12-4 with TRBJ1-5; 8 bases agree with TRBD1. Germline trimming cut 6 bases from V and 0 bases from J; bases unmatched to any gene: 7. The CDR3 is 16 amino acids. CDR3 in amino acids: CASSSDRAYSNQPQHF. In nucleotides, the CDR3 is TGTGCCAGCAGCTCGGACAGGGCGTATAGCAATCAGCCCCAGCATTTT.

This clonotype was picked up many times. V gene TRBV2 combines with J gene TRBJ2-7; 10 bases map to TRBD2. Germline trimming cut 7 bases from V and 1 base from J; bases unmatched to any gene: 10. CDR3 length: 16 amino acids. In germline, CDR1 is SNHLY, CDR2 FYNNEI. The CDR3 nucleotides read TGTGCCAGCAAGGGACTAGCGAGTCCCACATCCTACGAGCAGTACTTC. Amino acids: CASKGLASPTSYEQYF.

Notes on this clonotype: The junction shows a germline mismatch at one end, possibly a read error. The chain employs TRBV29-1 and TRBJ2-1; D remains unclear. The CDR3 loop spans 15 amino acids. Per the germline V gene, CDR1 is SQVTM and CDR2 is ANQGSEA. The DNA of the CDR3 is TGCAGCGTGGGTAGCAAAATGAGGTTGAGCAATGGGCAGTTCTTC. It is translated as CSVGSKMRLSNGQFF.

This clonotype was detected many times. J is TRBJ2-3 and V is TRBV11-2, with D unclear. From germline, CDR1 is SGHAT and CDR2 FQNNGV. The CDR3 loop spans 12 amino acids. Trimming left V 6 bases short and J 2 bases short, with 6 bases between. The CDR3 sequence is CASSSITDTQYF. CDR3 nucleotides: TGTGCCAGCAGTTCCATCACAGATACGCAGTATTTT.

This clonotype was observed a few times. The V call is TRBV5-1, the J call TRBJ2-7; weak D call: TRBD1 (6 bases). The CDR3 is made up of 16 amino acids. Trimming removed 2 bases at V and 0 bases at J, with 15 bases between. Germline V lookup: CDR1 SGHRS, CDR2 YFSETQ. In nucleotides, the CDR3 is TGCGCCAGCAGCTTTGCCCGGGACATCGGCTCCTACGAGCAGTACTTC. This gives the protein CASSFARDIGSYEQYF.